This TCR beta chain was observed in a study of OX40 agonist ivuxolimab in advanced cancers. The germline V gene encodes CDR1 MNHNS and CDR2 SASEGT. Unmatched junction bases numbered 2, after V lost 0 bases and J lost 4 bases. The CDR3 spans 15 residues. TCRdb keeps only in-frame clones here, not all; method: immunoSEQ multiplex PCR. The sample consists of tens of thousands of clones, about 90% of them appearing once. The chain links TRBV6-1 to TRBJ2-5; 10 nucleotides align to TRBD2. The sequence was collected from an adult with an advanced solid tumor such as melanoma, head and neck, liver or kidney cancer. The sample consisted of CD4+ or CD8+ T cells sorted from blood, taken in a trial of the OX40 agonist ivuxolimab. In DNA, the CDR3 is TGTGCCAGCAGTGAAGCAGCGGGGGGGCCAGAGACCCAGTACTTC. Protein: CASSEAAGGPETQYF.